This T cell receptor beta chain was captured by sequencing in a study of T cells in Graves' hyperthyroidism and ophthalmopathy. This clonotype was seen only a few times. This may arise from a read error, as a much more abundant clone is one base away. Since the CDR3 does not end with the conserved phenylalanine or tryptophan, this likely comes from a read error. The source material, RNA transcripts, was used to amplify TCR beta CDR3 regions. During a first-round RT-PCR of the TCR CDR3, the HTBI primer set was used. TCRdb recomputed calls from the multiplex PCR reads with MiXCR, one row per CDR3 protein. The sample has approximately 510,000 distinct CDR3 sequences, under 25% seen once. Hyperthyroidism of Graves' type that showed no ophthalmopathy progression within 18 months was stable. Patients were aged 18 to 65, had disease duration under 2 months, and had newly diagnosed hyperthyroidism. Together with thyroid ultrasound, orbital computed tomography, serum thyroxine and TRAb, clinical symptoms were used for diagnoses. PBMCs stemmed from around 10 ml fresh peripheral blood.

Germline CDR1 SGHRS, CDR2 YFSETQ. Trimming left V 0 bases short and J 6 bases short, with 15 bases between. The CDR3 consists of 16 residues. This clonotype was obtained from a man younger than 30 with Graves' hyperthyroidism. This sequence joins TRBV5-1 and TRBJ2-2, with a tentative D call TRBD2 (5 bases). The sample comprised blood. The CDR3 here is CASSLATSISAGELFY. The CDR3 DNA is TGCGCCAGCAGCTTGGCCACTAGTATCTCGGCCGGGGAGCTGTTTTAT.